This T cell receptor (beta chain) was obtained from a study of shared clonotypes between healthy human individuals. Whole-study results and caveats: The donor pool, a small one, limited the genetic and exposure-history diversity represented.

TCRdb's table, derived via immunoSEQ multiplex PCR, lists solely in-frame clones and lacks some. The repertoire includes just over 2,000,000 clones, approximately 95% of them detected once, and 0.1% to 0.15% sits in the top ten. Deletions cut 1 base from V and 0 bases from J, with 14 bases between. Germline V gene sequence: CDR1 SGHDT, CDR2 YYEEEE. The CDR3 contains 16 residues. A word on this clone: Its antigen is undetermined.

The sequenced sample consisted of naive CD4+ T cells sorted from blood. Subset meaning: CD45RA+ positively selected. This clonotype was obtained from a man aged 18 to 30 in good health. The V call is TRBV5-6, the J call TRBJ2-7; maybe TRBD1 (5 bases). This CDR3 reads CASSLLQGSISYEQYF. CDR3 DNA sequence: TGTGCCAGCAGCTTGCTCCAGGGATCTATCTCCTACGAGCAGTACTTC.